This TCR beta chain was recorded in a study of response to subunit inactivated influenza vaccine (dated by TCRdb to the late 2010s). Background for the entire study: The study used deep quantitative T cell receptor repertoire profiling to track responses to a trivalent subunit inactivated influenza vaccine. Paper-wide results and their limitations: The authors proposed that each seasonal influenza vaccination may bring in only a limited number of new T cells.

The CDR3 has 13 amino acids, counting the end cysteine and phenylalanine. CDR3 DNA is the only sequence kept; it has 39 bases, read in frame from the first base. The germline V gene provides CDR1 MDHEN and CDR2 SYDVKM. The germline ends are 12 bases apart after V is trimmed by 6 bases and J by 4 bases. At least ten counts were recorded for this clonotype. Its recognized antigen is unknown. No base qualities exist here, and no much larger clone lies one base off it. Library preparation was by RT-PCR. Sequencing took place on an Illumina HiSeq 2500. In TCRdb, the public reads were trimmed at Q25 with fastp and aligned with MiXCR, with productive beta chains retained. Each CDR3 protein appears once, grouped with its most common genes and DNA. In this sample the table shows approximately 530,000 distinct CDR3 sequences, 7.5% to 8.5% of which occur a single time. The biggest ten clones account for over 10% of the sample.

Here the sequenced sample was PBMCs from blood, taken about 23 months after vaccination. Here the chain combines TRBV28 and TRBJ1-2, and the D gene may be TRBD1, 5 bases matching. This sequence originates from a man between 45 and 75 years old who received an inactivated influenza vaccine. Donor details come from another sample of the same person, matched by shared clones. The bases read TGTGCCAGCAGCTCCAGGGCCGTCTATGGCTACACCTTC. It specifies CASSSRAVYGYTF.